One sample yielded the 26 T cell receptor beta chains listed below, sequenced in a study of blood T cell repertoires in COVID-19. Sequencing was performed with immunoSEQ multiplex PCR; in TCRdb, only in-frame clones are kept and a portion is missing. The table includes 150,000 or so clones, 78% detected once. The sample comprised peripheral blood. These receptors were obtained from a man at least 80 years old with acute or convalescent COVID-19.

CDR3 sequence: CASSQDLGRKGYTF. The CDR3 DNA sequence: TGTGCCAGCAGCCAAGATCTTGGGCGAAAGGGCTACACCTTC. This rearrangement joins TRBV3-1 (or the pseudogene TRBV3-2) to TRBJ1-2; D not resolved. The CDR3 consists of 14 residues. V lost 0 bases, J lost 8 bases, and 13 bases lay in between. Per the germline V gene, CDR1 is LGHDT and CDR2 is YNNKEL (reference sequence).

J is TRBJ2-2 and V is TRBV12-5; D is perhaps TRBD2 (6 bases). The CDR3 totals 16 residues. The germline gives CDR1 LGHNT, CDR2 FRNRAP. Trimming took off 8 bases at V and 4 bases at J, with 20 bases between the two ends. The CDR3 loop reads CASTPGDQASTGELFF. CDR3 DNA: TGTGCTAGTACCCCGGGAGACCAGGCCTCCACCGGGGAGCTGTTTTTT.

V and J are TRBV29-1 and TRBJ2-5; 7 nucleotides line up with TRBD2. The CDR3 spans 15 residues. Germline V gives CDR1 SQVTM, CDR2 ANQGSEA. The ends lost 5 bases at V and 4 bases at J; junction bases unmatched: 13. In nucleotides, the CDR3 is TGCAGCGTTCAAACGGTGGGGGGGTGGGTAGAGACCCAGTACTTC. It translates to CSVQTVGGWVETQYF.

The CDR3 sequence is CASQGASNQPQHF. The CDR3 DNA reads TGTGCCAGTCAGGGGGCGAGCAATCAGCCCCAGCATTTT. V is TRBV6-5 and J is TRBJ1-5; the match to TRBD1 covers 8 bases. Trimming took 9 bases from V and 1 from J; bases not matched to a gene: 2. Germline CDR1 MNHEY, CDR2 SVGAGI. The CDR3 sequence is 13 residues long.

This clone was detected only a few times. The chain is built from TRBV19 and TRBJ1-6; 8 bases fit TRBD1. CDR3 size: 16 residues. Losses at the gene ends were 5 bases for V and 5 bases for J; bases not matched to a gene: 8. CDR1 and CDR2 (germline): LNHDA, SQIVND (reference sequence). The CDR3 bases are TGTGCCAGTAGTTCCTTTCAGGGGGCAGATAATTCACCCCTCCACTTT. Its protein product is CASSSFQGADNSPLHF.

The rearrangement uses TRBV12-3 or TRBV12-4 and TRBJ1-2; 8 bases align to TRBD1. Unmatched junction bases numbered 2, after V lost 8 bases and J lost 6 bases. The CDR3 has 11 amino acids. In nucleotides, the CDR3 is TGTGCCAGCGGACAGGGTCATGGCTACACCTTC. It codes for CASGQGHGYTF.

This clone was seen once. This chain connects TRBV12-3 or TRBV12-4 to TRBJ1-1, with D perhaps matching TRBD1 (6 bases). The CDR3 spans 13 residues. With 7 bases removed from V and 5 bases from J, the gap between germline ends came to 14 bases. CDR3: CASTRQANTEAFF. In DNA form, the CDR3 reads TGTGCCAGCACTAGACAGGCTAATACTGAAGCTTTCTTT.

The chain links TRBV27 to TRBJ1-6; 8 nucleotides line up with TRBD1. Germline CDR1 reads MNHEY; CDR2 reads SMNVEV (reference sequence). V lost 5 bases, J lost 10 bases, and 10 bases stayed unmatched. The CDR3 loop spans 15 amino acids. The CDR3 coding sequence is TGTGCCAGCAGTAAGTTGGGGACAGGTTTATCACCCCTCCACTTT. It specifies CASSKLGTGLSPLHF.

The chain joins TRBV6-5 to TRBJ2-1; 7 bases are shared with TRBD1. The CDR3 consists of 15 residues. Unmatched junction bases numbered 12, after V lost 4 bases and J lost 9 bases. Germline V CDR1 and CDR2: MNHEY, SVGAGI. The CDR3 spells CASSSYRGLVAEQFF. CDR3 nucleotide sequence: TGTGCCAGCAGTTCATACAGGGGATTGGTGGCTGAGCAGTTCTTC.

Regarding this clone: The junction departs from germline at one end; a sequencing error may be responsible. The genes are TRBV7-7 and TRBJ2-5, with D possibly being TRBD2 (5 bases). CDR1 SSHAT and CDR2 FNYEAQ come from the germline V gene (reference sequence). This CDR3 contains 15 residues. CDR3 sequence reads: CASSLDRSPGETQYF. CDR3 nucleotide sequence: TGTGCTAGCAGCTTAGATAGGTCCCCGGGGGAGACCCAGTACTTC.

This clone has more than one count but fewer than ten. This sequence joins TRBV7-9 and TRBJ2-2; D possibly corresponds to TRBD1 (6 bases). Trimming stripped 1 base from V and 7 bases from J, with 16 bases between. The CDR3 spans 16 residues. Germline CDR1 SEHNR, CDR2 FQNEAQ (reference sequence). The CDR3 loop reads CASSLVSAGAHGELFF. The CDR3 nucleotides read TGTGCCAGCAGCTTAGTGTCGGCAGGGGCTCACGGGGAGCTGTTTTTT.

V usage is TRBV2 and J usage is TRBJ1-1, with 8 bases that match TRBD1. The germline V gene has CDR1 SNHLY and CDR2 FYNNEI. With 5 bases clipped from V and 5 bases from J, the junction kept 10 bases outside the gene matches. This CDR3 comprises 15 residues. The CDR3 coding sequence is TGTGCCAGCAGTCTAGGGGACAGGCAAGTGACTGAAGCTTTCTTT. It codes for CASSLGDRQVTEAFF. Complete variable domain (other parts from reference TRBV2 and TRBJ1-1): EPEVTQTPSHQVTQMGQEVILRCVPISNHLYFYWYRQILGQKVEFLVSFYNNEISEKSEIFDDQFSVERPDGSNFTLKIRSTKLEDSAMYFCASSLGDRQVTEAFFGQGTRLTVV.

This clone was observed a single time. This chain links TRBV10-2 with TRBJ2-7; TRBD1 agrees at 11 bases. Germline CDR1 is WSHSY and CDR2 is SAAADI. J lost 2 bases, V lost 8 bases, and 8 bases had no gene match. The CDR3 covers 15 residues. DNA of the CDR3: TGCGCCAGCGCTGCTGGACAGGGGGCAACCTACGAGCAGTACGTC. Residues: CASAAGQGATYEQYV.

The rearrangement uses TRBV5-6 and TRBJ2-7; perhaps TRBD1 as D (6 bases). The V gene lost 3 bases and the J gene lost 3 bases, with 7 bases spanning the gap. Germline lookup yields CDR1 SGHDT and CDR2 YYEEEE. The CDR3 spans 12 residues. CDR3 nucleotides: TGTGCCAGCAGCTCACAGGGCTACGAGCAGTACGTC. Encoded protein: CASSSQGYEQYV.

This CDR3 reads CASSLRVGTSGGAAETQYF. The CDR3 DNA reads as TGTGCCAGCAGCTTACGGGTCGGGACTAGCGGGGGGGCCGCTGAGACCCAGTACTTC. The V gene is TRBV7-9, the J gene TRBJ2-5; the match to TRBD2 covers 16 bases. Looked up from germline, CDR1 is SEHNR and CDR2 is FQNEAQ (reference sequence). The ends lost 2 bases at V and 5 bases at J; junction bases unmatched: 11. CDR3 length equals 19 residues. The full variable domain, completed using reference TRBV7-9 and TRBJ2-5, is DTGVSQNPRHKITKRGQNVTFRCDPISEHNRLYWYRQTLGQGPEFLTYFQNEAQLEKSRLLSDRFSAERPKGSFSTLEIQRTEQGDSAMYLCASSLRVGTSGGAAETQYFGPGTRLLVL.

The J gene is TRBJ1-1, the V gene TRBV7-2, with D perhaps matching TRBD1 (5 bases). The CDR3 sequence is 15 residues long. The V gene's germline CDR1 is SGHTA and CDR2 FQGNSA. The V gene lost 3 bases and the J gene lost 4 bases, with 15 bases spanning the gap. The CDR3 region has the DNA TGTGCCAGCAGCTTGAATTTGGGGACTCGCACTGAAGCTTTCTTT. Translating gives CASSLNLGTRTEAFF.

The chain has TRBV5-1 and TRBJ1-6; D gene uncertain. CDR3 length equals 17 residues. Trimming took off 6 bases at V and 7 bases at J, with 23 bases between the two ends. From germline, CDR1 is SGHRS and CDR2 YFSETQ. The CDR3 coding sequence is TGCGCCAGCAACGATCGGCCCCCGGACGGCGGGAATTCACCCCTCCACTTT. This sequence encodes CASNDRPPDGGNSPLHF.

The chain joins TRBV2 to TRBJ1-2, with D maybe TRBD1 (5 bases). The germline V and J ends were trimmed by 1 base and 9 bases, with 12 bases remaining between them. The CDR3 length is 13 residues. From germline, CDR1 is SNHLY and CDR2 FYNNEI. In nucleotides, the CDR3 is TGTGCCAGCAGTGAAGGGTCAGGGAGGCGCTACACCTTC. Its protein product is CASSEGSGRRYTF.

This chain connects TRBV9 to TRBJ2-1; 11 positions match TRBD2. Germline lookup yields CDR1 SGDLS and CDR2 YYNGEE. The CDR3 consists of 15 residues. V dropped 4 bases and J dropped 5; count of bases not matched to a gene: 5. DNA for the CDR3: TGTGCCAGCAGCCTAGCGGGGGGCCTAAACAATGAGCAGTTCTTC. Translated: CASSLAGGLNNEQFF.

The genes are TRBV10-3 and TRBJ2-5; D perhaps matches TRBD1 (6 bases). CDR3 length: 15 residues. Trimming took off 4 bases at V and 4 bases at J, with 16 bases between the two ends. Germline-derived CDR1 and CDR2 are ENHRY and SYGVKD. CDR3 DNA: TGTGCCATCAGTGCGGGGCAGGGGATAGGAGAGACCCAGTACTTC. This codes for CAISAGQGIGETQYF.

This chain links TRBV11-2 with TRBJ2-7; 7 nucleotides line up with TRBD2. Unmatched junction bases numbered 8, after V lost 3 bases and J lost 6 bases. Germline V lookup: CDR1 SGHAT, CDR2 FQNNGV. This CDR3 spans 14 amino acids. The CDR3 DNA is TGTGCCAGCAGCTTGAGGCGGGGGTGGATCGAGCAGTACTTC. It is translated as CASSLRRGWIEQYF. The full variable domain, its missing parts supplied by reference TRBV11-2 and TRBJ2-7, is EAGVAQSPRYKIIEKRQSVAFWCNPISGHATLYWYQQILGQGPKLLIQFQNNGVVDDSQLPKDRFSAERLKGVDSTLKIQPAKLEDSAVYLCASSLRRGWIEQYFGPGTRLTVT.

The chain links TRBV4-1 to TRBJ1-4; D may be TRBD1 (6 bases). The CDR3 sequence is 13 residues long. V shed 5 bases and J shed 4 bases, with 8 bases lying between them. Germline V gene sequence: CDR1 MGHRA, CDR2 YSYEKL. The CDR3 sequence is CASSGRGNEKLFF. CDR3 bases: TGCGCCAGCAGCGGCAGGGGTAATGAAAAACTGTTTTTT.

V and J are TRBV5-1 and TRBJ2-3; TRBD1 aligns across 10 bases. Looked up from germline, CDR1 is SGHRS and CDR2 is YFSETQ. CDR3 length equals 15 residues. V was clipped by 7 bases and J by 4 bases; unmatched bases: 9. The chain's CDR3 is CASVSGTGAPDTQYF. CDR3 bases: TGCGCCAGCGTTTCCGGGACAGGGGCCCCAGATACGCAGTATTTT.

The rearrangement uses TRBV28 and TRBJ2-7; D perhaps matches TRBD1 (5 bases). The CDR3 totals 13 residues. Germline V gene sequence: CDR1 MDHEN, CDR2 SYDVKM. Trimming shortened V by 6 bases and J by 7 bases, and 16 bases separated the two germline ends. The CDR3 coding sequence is TGTGCCAGCAGCCTAAGACAGTGGATGGAGCAGTACGTC. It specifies CASSLRQWMEQYV.

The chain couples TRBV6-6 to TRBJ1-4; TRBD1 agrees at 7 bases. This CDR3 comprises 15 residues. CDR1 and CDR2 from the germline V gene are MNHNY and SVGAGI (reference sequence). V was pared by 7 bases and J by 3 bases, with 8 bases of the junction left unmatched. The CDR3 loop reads CASTLAGTANEKLFF. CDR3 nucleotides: TGTGCCAGCACCCTTGCAGGGACAGCTAATGAAAAACTGTTTTTT.

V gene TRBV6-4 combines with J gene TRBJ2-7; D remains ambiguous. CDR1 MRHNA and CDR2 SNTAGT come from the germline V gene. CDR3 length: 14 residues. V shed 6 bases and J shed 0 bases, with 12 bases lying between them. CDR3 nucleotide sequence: TGTGCCAGCAGCCCCCGCGAGAGCTCCTACGAGCAGTACGTC. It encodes CASSPRESSYEQYV.